The next 25 T cell receptor beta chains were all read from a single sample in a study of blood T cell repertoires in COVID-19. Profiling relied on immunoSEQ multiplex PCR, and the TCRdb table lists in-frame clones only, not all of them. The sample has 150,000 or so clones, around 79% seen once. Source material: PBMCs or T cells enriched from blood (not recorded which). These receptors came from a woman in her forties or fifties who had recovered from COVID-19.

The chain links TRBV5-1 to TRBJ2-1; 8 nucleotides match TRBD2. The ends lost 0 bases at V and 4 bases at J; junction bases unmatched: 6. Per germline, CDR1 SGHRS and CDR2 YFSETQ. This CDR3 has 16 residues. DNA for the CDR3: TGCGCCAGCAGCTTGGGTGCGGGAGGCGGGTACAATGAGCAGTTCTTC. Translated, it gives CASSLGAGGGYNEQFF.

The chain is built from TRBV30 and TRBJ2-1; the D is unclear. The ends were cut back, 0 bases at V and 9 bases at J, with 6 bases in the middle. The CDR3 is 11 amino acids. Looked up from germline, CDR1 is GTSNPN and CDR2 is SVGIG (reference sequence). CDR3 sequence (DNA): TGTGCCTGGAGTGTAAAACTTGAGCAGTTCTTC. Residues: CAWSVKLEQFF.

The chain uses TRBV5-1 and TRBJ2-2; D is ambiguous. The ends were cut back, 4 bases at V and 1 base at J, with 8 bases in the middle. The CDR3 spans 14 residues. Germline values: CDR1 SGHRS, CDR2 YFSETQ. CDR3 protein: CASSVSMNTGELFF. The CDR3 bases are TGCGCCAGCAGCGTTTCAATGAACACCGGGGAGCTGTTTTTT.

J is TRBJ1-4 and V is TRBV2; weak D call: TRBD1 (5 bases). The CDR3 length is 17 residues. Germline-derived CDR1 and CDR2 are SNHLY and FYNNEI. V was trimmed by 1 base and J by 3 bases, leaving 15 bases between them. This CDR3 is CASSEGLAGAANEKLFF. CDR3 nucleotide sequence: TGTGCCAGCAGTGAAGGGCTTGCTGGGGCAGCTAATGAAAAACTGTTTTTT.

This chain uses TRBV7-6 with TRBJ1-6, with 9 bases lining up with TRBD1. Germline V CDR1 and CDR2: SGHVS, FNYEAQ. The CDR3 totals 15 residues. V lost 5 bases and J lost 9; bases outside the gene matches: 8. In DNA, the CDR3 is TGTGCCAGCAGCCCGTGGGAACAGGGGGCTTCACCCCTCCACTTT. Translating gives CASSPWEQGASPLHF. The full variable domain, with the rest looked up from reference TRBV7-6 and TRBJ1-6, is GAGVSQSPRYKVTKRGQDVALRCDPISGHVSLYWYRQALGQGPEFLTYFNYEAQQDKSGLPNDRFSAERPEGSISTLTIQRTEQRDSAMYRCASSPWEQGASPLHFGNGTRLTVT.

The V call is TRBV28, the J call TRBJ2-5; TRBD2 matches 7 bases. Germline-derived CDR1 and CDR2 are MDHEN and SYDVKM. The V gene end was trimmed by 6 bases and the J gene end by 1 base; junction bases not matched to a gene: 5. The CDR3 loop spans 14 amino acids. The CDR3 spells CASRLGGSQETQYF. In DNA form, the CDR3 reads TGTGCCAGCAGGCTCGGGGGGAGCCAAGAGACCCAGTACTTC.

This chain links TRBV4-1 with TRBJ2-1, with 10 bases aligning to TRBD2. V gave up 1 base and J gave up 6 bases; unmatched junction bases: 6. CDR1 is MGHRA and CDR2 is YSYEKL in the germline V gene. The CDR3 consists of 16 residues. The CDR3 DNA reads as TGCGCCAGCAGCCAAGCGAGCGGGGGGGCGGTCAATGAGCAGTTCTTC. The encoded protein is CASSQASGGAVNEQFF.

This clone was detected a few times. The V call is TRBV5-4, the J call TRBJ2-7, with a tentative D call TRBD2 (6 bases). The CDR3 runs 15 residues. V lost 0 bases and J 3 bases, leaving 13 bases between the germline ends. Germline CDR1 is SGHNT and CDR2 is YYREEE (reference sequence). Written as DNA, the CDR3 is TGTGCCAGCAGCTTGGACGCGGGGTCCGGCTACGAGCAGTACTTC. Its translation is CASSLDAGSGYEQYF. Looking up the rest from reference TRBV5-4 and TRBJ2-7 gives the full variable domain: ETGVTQSPTHLIKTRGQQVTLRCSSQSGHNTVSWYQQALGQGPQFIFQYYREEENGRGNFPPRFSGLQFPNYSSELNVNALELDDSALYLCASSLDAGSGYEQYFGPGTRLTVT.

The chain recombines TRBV19 with TRBJ2-7; 8 bases match TRBD1. V shed 3 bases, J shed 5 bases, and the junction held 6 bases outside the gene matches. The CDR3 contains 14 residues. CDR1 and CDR2 (germline): LNHDA, SQIVND (reference sequence). This CDR3 is CASSIKDRANEQYF. CDR3 in DNA: TGTGCCAGTAGTATTAAGGACAGGGCCAACGAGCAGTACTTC.

The genes are TRBV7-3 and TRBJ2-1, with D possibly being TRBD2 (5 bases). V lost 0 bases and J 4 bases, leaving 10 bases between the germline ends. The V gene's germline CDR1 is SGHTA and CDR2 FQGTGA. This CDR3 region has 15 residues. The CDR3 loop reads CASSLTLGGYNEQFF. In DNA, the CDR3 is TGTGCCAGCAGCTTAACGCTCGGAGGTTACAATGAGCAGTTCTTC.

This clone was found once. J is TRBJ2-2 and V is TRBV21-1; whether TRBD2, the table's D call, matches the DNA was not checked. TRBV21-1 is shown as a pseudogene. The CDR3 is 16 amino acids. The CDR3 nucleotides are TGTGCCAGCAGCAAAGGACTAGAGCGGTACACCGGGGAGCTGTTTTTT. This translates into CASSKGLERYTGELFF.

This clone came up many times. The chain has TRBV6-5 and TRBJ1-5; 10 positions match TRBD1. Germline CDR1 and CDR2: MNHEY and SVGAGI. The trim removed 5 bases at V and 4 bases at J, leaving 5 bases unmatched. This CDR3 is built from 15 residues. The CDR3 sequence is CASSPGQGVNQPQHF. The DNA for the CDR3 is TGTGCCAGCAGTCCCGGACAGGGGGTTAATCAGCCCCAGCATTTT.

This clone was seen ten or more times. V gene TRBV14 combines with J gene TRBJ2-1, with TRBD2 matching over 8 bases. CDR3 length: 15 residues. V lost 2 bases to trimming and J lost 7 bases; unmatched junction nucleotides: 7. Germline CDR1 SGHDN, CDR2 FVKESK. In DNA, the CDR3 is TGTGCCAGCAGCCAACCATCGGGAGGGCGGAATGAGCAGTTCTTC. It yields the protein CASSQPSGGRNEQFF. The variable domain in full, with the rest retrieved from reference TRBV14 and TRBJ2-1, is EAGVTQFPSHSVIEKGQTVTLRCDPISGHDNLYWYRRVMGKEIKFLLHFVKESKQDESGMPNNRFLAERTGGTYSTLKVQPAELEDSGVYFCASSQPSGGRNEQFFGPGTRLTVL.

This chain joins TRBV27 and TRBJ2-7, with TRBD1 matching 11 bases. The junction had 7 bases not matched to a gene; V was cut back by 6 bases and J by 6 bases. The CDR3 length is 14 residues. Germline V gene sequence: CDR1 MNHEY, CDR2 SMNVEV (reference sequence). The CDR3 sequence: CASRGQGGLGEQYF. The DNA of the CDR3 is TGTGCCAGCAGGGGACAGGGGGGCCTCGGCGAGCAGTACTTC.

The CDR3 coding sequence is TGTGCCAGCAGCTTCGGGAGGGCCGATACGCAGTATTTT. It specifies CASSFGRADTQYF. The V call is TRBV7-3, the J call TRBJ2-3; 8 bases agree with TRBD2. The CDR3 covers 13 residues. Germline lookup yields CDR1 SGHTA and CDR2 FQGTGA. With 3 bases clipped from V and 6 bases from J, the junction kept 2 bases outside the gene matches.

The V and J genes are TRBV5-5 and TRBJ2-3; possible D gene TRBD2, 5 bases. Germline values: CDR1 SGHKS, CDR2 YYEKEE (reference sequence). V was shortened by 4 bases and J by 2 bases, with 14 bases between the two germline ends. The CDR3 totals 15 residues. The CDR3 region has the DNA TGTGCCAGCAGCCTTGAGGGCGGGTTCACAGATACGCAGTATTTT. It translates to CASSLEGGFTDTQYF.

This rearrangement joins TRBV10-3 to TRBJ2-1; 8 bases are a match to TRBD2. Germline loops: CDR1 ENHRY, CDR2 SYGVKD. The junction had 8 bases not matched to a gene; V was cut back by 10 bases and J by 0 bases. The CDR3 consists of 15 residues. The CDR3 DNA follows: TGTGCCAACGCGGAGCGGGAGAACTCCTACAATGAGCAGTTCTTC. This encodes CANAERENSYNEQFF.

The genes are TRBV28 and TRBJ2-1, with TRBD2 identical over 9 bases. With V trimmed by 4 bases and J by 4 bases, 5 bases remained unmatched. The CDR3 is 15 amino acids. Germline V lookup: CDR1 MDHEN, CDR2 SYDVKM. As DNA, the CDR3 is TGTGCCAGCAGTTCGTGGACTAGCGAATACAATGAGCAGTTCTTC. Encoded protein: CASSSWTSEYNEQFF. The whole variable domain, filled in from reference TRBV28 and TRBJ2-1, reads DVKVTQSSRYLVKRTGEKVFLECVQDMDHENMFWYRQDPGLGLRLIYFSYDVKMKEKGDIPEGYSVSREKKERFSLILESASTNQTSMYLCASSSWTSEYNEQFFGPGTRLTVL.

This chain joins TRBV11-2 and TRBJ1-6; the D gene is possibly TRBD1 (6 bases). The CDR3 runs 15 residues. Trimming removed 2 bases from V and 3 bases from J, with 8 bases in between. Germline V gene sequence: CDR1 SGHAT, CDR2 FQNNGV. CDR3 sequence: CASSLRDNYNSPLHF. CDR3 DNA sequence: TGTGCCAGCAGCTTAAGGGACAACTATAATTCACCCCTCCACTTT. Drawing the rest from reference TRBV11-2 and TRBJ1-6, the complete variable domain is EAGVAQSPRYKIIEKRQSVAFWCNPISGHATLYWYQQILGQGPKLLIQFQNNGVVDDSQLPKDRFSAERLKGVDSTLKIQPAKLEDSAVYLCASSLRDNYNSPLHFGNGTRLTVT.

The genes are TRBV30 and TRBJ2-5, with 7 bases matching TRBD1. The CDR3 totals 16 residues. Unmatched junction bases numbered 15, after V lost 6 bases and J lost 2 bases. Germline lookup yields CDR1 GTSNPN and CDR2 SVGIG (reference sequence). CDR3 in amino acids: CACQPRDRRPQETQYF. Written as DNA, the CDR3 is TGTGCCTGTCAGCCCCGGGACAGAAGACCTCAAGAGACCCAGTACTTC.

CDR3 loop: CASTPGQPNTGELFF. The CDR3 nucleotides read TGTGCCAGCACCCCAGGACAGCCGAACACCGGGGAGCTGTTTTTT. The rearrangement uses TRBV6-5 and TRBJ2-2; TRBD1 might be the D (6 bases). This CDR3 has 15 residues. V gave up 7 bases and J gave up 0 bases, with 12 bases separating them. CDR1 MNHEY and CDR2 SVGAGI come from the germline V gene.

The chain has TRBV5-6 and TRBJ2-5, with D hard to call. The CDR3 has 13 residues. V lost 5 bases and J lost 3, with 11 bases in between. The germline V gene encodes CDR1 SGHDT and CDR2 YYEEEE. As DNA, the CDR3 is TGTGCCAGCAGTGAGTGGAGAGAAGAGACCCAGTACTTC. This gives the protein CASSEWREETQYF.

This sequence joins TRBV9 and TRBJ2-2; 7 positions agree with TRBD1. Per the germline V gene, CDR1 is SGDLS and CDR2 is YYNGEE. The junction had 2 bases not matched to a gene; V was cut back by 1 base and J by 5 bases. This CDR3 has 14 residues. CDR3 nucleotide sequence: TGTGCCAGCAGCGTAACAGGGGTTACCGGGGAGCTGTTTTTT. It yields the protein CASSVTGVTGELFF.

The chain recombines TRBV19 with TRBJ1-5, with TRBD1 identical over 10 bases. V was clipped by 5 bases and J by 5 bases; unmatched bases: 6. This CDR3 region has 15 residues. Germline V gene sequence: CDR1 LNHDA, CDR2 SQIVND (reference sequence). The CDR3 nucleotides are TGTGCCAGTAGTCCAGACGGACAGGGGGATCAGCCCCAGCATTTT. It translates to CASSPDGQGDQPQHF.

The genes are TRBV27 and TRBJ1-4, with TRBD1 matching over 11 bases. Germline CDR1 is MNHEY and CDR2 is SMNVEV (reference sequence). The junction had 6 bases not matched to a gene; V was cut back by 3 bases and J by 6 bases. The CDR3 totals 16 residues. CDR3 amino acids: CASSFGTGGKHEKLFF. CDR3 nucleotides: TGTGCCAGCAGTTTCGGGACAGGGGGAAAGCATGAAAAACTGTTTTTT.